One sample yielded the 6 T cell receptor beta chains listed below, sequenced in a study of blood T cell repertoires in COVID-19. Measured with immunoSEQ multiplex PCR; TCRdb has only the in-frame clones, and not every one. Of about half a million clones listed, approximately 86% are singletons. Sequencing was performed on PBMCs or T cells enriched from blood (not recorded which). Receptor source: a woman aged 55-70 years who had recovered from COVID-19.

This chain links TRBV10-3 with TRBJ2-1; 7 bases are shared with TRBD2. V lost 4 bases, J lost 7 bases, and 4 bases stayed unmatched. The germline V gene encodes CDR1 ENHRY and CDR2 SYGVKD. This CDR3 has 13 residues. CDR3 sequence: CAISGEGWNEQFF. The CDR3 nucleotides read TGTGCCATCAGTGGGGAGGGGTGGAATGAGCAGTTCTTC.

The chain employs TRBV19 and TRBJ1-2, with 7 nucleotides matching TRBD1. V lost 5 bases and J lost 0; bases outside the gene matches: 6. Germline CDR1 and CDR2: LNHDA and SQIVND (reference sequence). The length of the CDR3 is 15 residues. The CDR3 DNA follows: TGTGCCAGTAGTGGGGGGACAGCTACTAACTATGGCTACACCTTC. It is translated as CASSGGTATNYGYTF.

This chain uses TRBV19 with TRBJ1-6; a possible D gene is TRBD1 (6 bases). CDR1 is LNHDA and CDR2 is SQIVND in the germline V gene (reference sequence). V was clipped by 5 bases and J by 7 bases, with 21 bases between them. This CDR3 has 17 residues. The DNA of the CDR3 is TGTGCCAGTAGTCGGGCGTCCCCAGGGGTTGAGAATTCACCCCTCCACTTT. Its translation is CASSRASPGVENSPLHF. Using reference TRBV19 and TRBJ1-6 for the parts outside the CDR3, the full variable domain is DGGITQSPKYLFRKEGQNVTLSCEQNLNHDAMYWYRQDPGQGLRLIYYSQIVNDFQKGDIAEGYSVSREKKESFPLTVTSAQKNPTAFYLCASSRASPGVENSPLHFGNGTRLTVT.

The chain combines TRBV24-1 with TRBJ2-5, with D unresolved. Germline CDR1 and CDR2: KGHDR and SFDVKD. The CDR3 sequence is 14 residues long. V lost 1 base, J lost 2 bases, and 7 bases lay in between. The CDR3: CATSDFSGQETQYF. In nucleotides, the CDR3 is TGTGCCACCAGTGATTTCTCGGGTCAAGAGACCCAGTACTTC.

The V and J genes are TRBV3-1 (or the pseudogene TRBV3-2) and TRBJ1-6, with 8 bases that match TRBD1. This CDR3 comprises 16 residues. The junction had 13 bases not matched to a gene; V was cut back by 6 bases and J by 9 bases. Germline V gene data show CDR1 as LGHDT and CDR2 as YNNKEL (reference sequence). The CDR3 nucleotides are TGTGCCAGCAGTCTGGGGCTGACAGGGGTGGGTTCACCCCTCCACTTT. It yields the protein CASSLGLTGVGSPLHF.

In its sample, this clone was seen a few times. The CDR3 nucleotides read TGTGCCAGCACTACCGACAGCTCTTATGGCTACACCTTC. Its translation is CASTTDSSYGYTF. The chain combines TRBV6-5 with TRBJ1-2, with D possibly being TRBD1 (5 bases). The CDR3 runs 13 residues. Germline values: CDR1 MNHEY, CDR2 SVGAGI. Trimming removed 7 bases from V and 5 bases from J, with 14 bases in between.